The 27 T cell receptor beta chains presented below share a single source sample, sequenced in a study of OX40 agonist ivuxolimab in advanced cancers. The method was immunoSEQ multiplex PCR; TCRdb's version includes in-frame clones alone and lacks a portion of them. Here the sample spans tens of thousands of clones, about 78% being singletons. The input for sequencing was CD4+ or CD8+ T cells sorted from blood, taken in a trial of the OX40 agonist ivuxolimab. These receptors were collected from an adult with an advanced solid tumor such as melanoma, head and neck, liver or kidney cancer.

This clone was seen only a few times. The chain has TRBV10-1 and TRBJ2-7, with TRBD2 matching 10 bases. Germline V CDR1 and CDR2: WNHNN, SYGVQD (reference sequence). The ends lost 10 bases at V and 2 bases at J; junction bases unmatched: 11. This CDR3 comprises 15 residues. The CDR3 sequence: CATEGSGRQPYEQYF. The CDR3 DNA follows: TGCGCCACCGAGGGTAGCGGGAGGCAACCCTACGAGCAGTACTTC.

V gene TRBV19 combines with J gene TRBJ2-3; TRBD2 agrees at 10 bases. There are 14 residues in the CDR3. V shed 9 bases, J shed 4 bases, and the junction held 7 bases outside the gene matches. Germline values: CDR1 LNHDA, CDR2 SQIVND (reference sequence). The CDR3 coding sequence is TGTGCCAGCCGCTCTAGCGGGGGTGCAGATACGCAGTATTTT. It codes for CASRSSGGADTQYF.

Of note for this clone: The DNA is left out, because the CDR3 cannot be placed on it with certainty; the CDR3 is given as TCRdb lists it. The chain carries TRBV2 and TRBJ1-2. Germline V gene lookup returns CDR1 SNHLY and CDR2 FYNNEI. The CDR3 is 14 amino acids in total, end residues counted. CDR3 in amino acids: CASSTSEGLSGYTF.

The chain uses TRBV13 and TRBJ2-4; D call uncertain. The CDR3 has 16 amino acids. Germline V gives CDR1 PRHDT, CDR2 FYEKMQ (reference sequence). The V and J ends lost 2 bases and 9 bases respectively, with 20 bases between them. This chain's CDR3 is CASSLRLSIYMGIQYF. CDR3 nucleotides: TGTGCCAGCAGCTTAAGGCTCTCAATTTACATGGGCATTCAGTACTTC.

This clone was seen just once. The J gene is TRBJ1-1, the V gene TRBV5-1; a weak D match, TRBD1 (6 bases). The V end was cut by 0 bases, the J end by 0 bases, with 12 bases between. The CDR3 loop spans 16 amino acids. CDR1 SGHRS and CDR2 YFSETQ come from the germline V gene. The CDR3 reads CASSLVRGRMNTEAFF. CDR3 in DNA: TGCGCCAGCAGCTTGGTGCGGGGGCGAATGAACACTGAAGCTTTCTTT.

This clone has only one observation. The genes are TRBV7-9 and TRBJ1-2, with unresolved D. Germline CDR1 SEHNR, CDR2 FQNEAQ (reference sequence). The CDR3 is 14 residues long. The V end was cut by 1 base, the J end by 8 bases, with 14 bases between. The CDR3 protein is CASSLEVFPFGYTF. CDR3 DNA: TGTGCCAGCAGCTTAGAGGTCTTTCCGTTCGGCTACACCTTC.

This clone was recorded once. The chain employs TRBV19 and TRBJ2-2, with a possible D match to TRBD1 (5 bases). Trimming took off 1 base at V and 5 bases at J, with 14 bases between the two ends. Germline V gene sequence: CDR1 LNHDA, CDR2 SQIVND (reference sequence). The CDR3 is made up of 16 amino acids. The CDR3 DNA is TGTGCCAGTAGTATAGCGTTTGGGGCGCGGACCGGGGAGCTGTTTTTT. It codes for CASSIAFGARTGELFF. Based on the CDR3 plus reference TRBV19 and TRBJ2-2, the full variable domain is DGGITQSPKYLFRKEGQNVTLSCEQNLNHDAMYWYRQDPGQGLRLIYYSQIVNDFQKGDIAEGYSVSREKKESFPLTVTSAQKNPTAFYLCASSIAFGARTGELFFGEGSRLTVL.

The genes are TRBV5-1 and TRBJ2-3; D gene unclear. The germline V gene has CDR1 SGHRS and CDR2 YFSETQ. The CDR3 has 13 residues. The V gene lost 4 bases and the J gene lost 6 bases, with 12 bases spanning the gap. The DNA for the CDR3 is TGCGCCAGCAGCCCCACATGGCAGGATACGCAGTATTTT. It specifies CASSPTWQDTQYF. The whole variable domain, filled in from reference TRBV5-1 and TRBJ2-3, reads KAGVTQTPRYLIKTRGQQVTLSCSPISGHRSVSWYQQTPGQGLQFLFEYFSETQRNKGNFPGRFSGRQFSNSRSEMNVSTLELGDSALYLCASSPTWQDTQYFGPGTRLTVL.

The gene calls are TRBV27 and TRBJ1-5; D might be TRBD1 (5 bases). The CDR3 spans 15 residues. V lost 3 bases and J lost 0, with 9 bases in between. Germline CDR1 and CDR2: MNHEY and SMNVEV (reference sequence). The CDR3 here is CASSFRGVSNQPQHF. The DNA for the CDR3 is TGTGCCAGCAGTTTCAGAGGGGTTAGCAATCAGCCCCAGCATTTT.

V usage is TRBV5-4 and J usage is TRBJ2-3; the match to TRBD2 covers 14 bases. The CDR3 covers 17 residues. Germline V gives CDR1 SGHNT, CDR2 YYREEE (reference sequence). Losses at the gene ends were 4 bases for V and 3 bases for J; bases not matched to a gene: 7. The CDR3 sequence is CASSGRTSGRSTDTQYF. The CDR3 nucleotides read TGTGCCAGCAGCGGTCGGACTAGCGGGAGGTCTACAGATACGCAGTATTTT.

J is TRBJ1-1 and V is TRBV7-9, with D possibly TRBD1 on 5 matching bases. The CDR3 contains 13 residues. Trimming removed 3 bases at V and 7 bases at J, with 12 bases between. Per germline, CDR1 SEHNR and CDR2 FQNEAQ (reference sequence). The CDR3 here is CASSLERGIEAFF. The CDR3 DNA follows: TGTGCCAGCAGCTTGGAACGGGGGATTGAAGCTTTCTTT.

The rearrangement uses TRBV19 and TRBJ1-1, with D possibly matching TRBD1 (6 bases). Trimming stripped 3 bases from V and 0 bases from J, with 8 bases between. This CDR3 spans 14 amino acids. Germline assignment: CDR1 LNHDA and CDR2 SQIVND (reference sequence). The CDR3 sequence: CASSMGQLNTEAFF. CDR3 bases: TGTGCCAGTAGTATGGGACAATTGAACACTGAAGCTTTCTTT.

This chain connects TRBV19 to TRBJ1-2; 9 bases fit TRBD1. Trimming took 7 bases from V and 5 from J; bases not matched to a gene: 11. CDR3 length: 15 amino acids. From germline, CDR1 is LNHDA and CDR2 SQIVND (reference sequence). Here the CDR3 DNA reads TGTGCCAGTATACCTCCGCCGGGACAGGGATATGGCTACACCTTC. Its protein product is CASIPPPGQGYGYTF.

This clone has just one count. The rearrangement links TRBV14 to TRBJ2-1; 7 bases agree with TRBD1. This CDR3 spans 14 amino acids. The ends lost 2 bases at V and 2 bases at J; junction bases unmatched: 0. Germline V CDR1 and CDR2: SGHDN, FVKESK. CDR3 coding DNA: TGTGCCAGCAGCCAACAGGGGGCCTACAATGAGCAGTTCTTC. It is translated as CASSQQGAYNEQFF.

A remark on this clone: Distinct nucleotide sequences in the sample also encode this CDR3. The V gene is TRBV7-9, the J gene TRBJ2-5; 8 bases match TRBD1. The CDR3 is made up of 15 amino acids. CDR1 is SEHNR, CDR2 FQNEAQ, per germline (reference sequence). V lost 3 bases and J lost 8; bases outside the gene matches: 11. CDR3 nucleotide sequence: TGTGCCAGCAGCTTGGGGGGACAGGCCAGAGAAACCCAGTACTTC. Amino acid sequence: CASSLGGQARETQYF.

The chain joins TRBV6-1 to TRBJ2-1; D might be TRBD1 (7 bases). The germline V gene encodes CDR1 MNHNS and CDR2 SASEGT. Trimming cost V 7 bases and J 4 bases, with 17 bases left between them. The CDR3 length is 15 residues. DNA of the CDR3: TGTGCCAGCACCCGCGGGGACAGACGTTACAATGAGCAGTTCTTC. Translation: CASTRGDRRYNEQFF.

This clone was counted a few times. CDR3 sequence: CASSLGGTNEKLFF. DNA of the CDR3: TGTGCCAGCAGCTTAGGGGGAACTAATGAAAAACTGTTTTTT. This chain uses TRBV7-2 with TRBJ1-4, with no clear D. The CDR3 is 14 amino acids. V dropped 1 base and J dropped 1 base, with 4 bases sitting between them. Germline CDR1 and CDR2: SGHTA and FQGNSA.

This chain connects TRBV27 to TRBJ1-6; D ambiguous. CDR1 and CDR2 (germline): MNHEY, SMNVEV (reference sequence). The germline V and J ends were trimmed by 3 bases and 11 bases, with 11 bases remaining between them. The CDR3 is 13 amino acids. The CDR3 DNA reads TGTGCCAGCAGTTTTGGCGGGAGAACACCCCTCCACTTT. Amino acid sequence: CASSFGGRTPLHF.

J is TRBJ1-5 and V is TRBV29-1; TRBD1 matches at 8 bases. The CDR3 is 14 residues long. The J segment lost 5 bases and the V segment lost 6 bases, leaving 9 bases of the junction unmatched. Looked up from germline, CDR1 is SQVTM and CDR2 is ANQGSEA. The CDR3 loop reads CSVARGRGDQPQHF. For the CDR3, the DNA is TGCAGCGTCGCCAGGGGGCGCGGGGATCAGCCCCAGCATTTT.

Details on this clone: The junction does not match germline at one end; this may be a read error. The chain carries TRBV20-1 and TRBJ1-4; D call uncertain. Germline CDR1 DFQATT, CDR2 SNEGSKA (reference sequence). This CDR3 is built from 11 residues. Written as DNA, the CDR3 is TGCAGTGCTAGACCACCCAGGAAAACTGTTTTT. Encoded protein: CSARPPRKTVF.

The chain has TRBV7-9 and TRBJ2-3, with a possible D match to TRBD1 (5 bases). With 6 bases removed from V and 1 base from J, the gap between germline ends came to 11 bases. Germline CDR1 reads SEHNR; CDR2 reads FQNEAQ (reference sequence). The length of the CDR3 is 14 residues. Here the CDR3 reads CASRPGMGTDTQYF. CDR3 DNA: TGTGCCAGCAGACCAGGGATGGGCACAGATACGCAGTATTTT.

CDR3: CASSPQGEAFF. For the CDR3, the DNA is TGTGCCAGCTCACCACAGGGGGAAGCTTTCTTT. This chain links TRBV18 with TRBJ1-1; D perhaps matches TRBD1 (5 bases). Trimming left V 1 base short and J 8 bases short, with 5 bases between. The CDR3 runs 11 residues. The V gene's germline CDR1 is KGHSH and CDR2 LQKENI.

The chain links TRBV28 to TRBJ1-1; 8 bases align to TRBD1. CDR1 is MDHEN, CDR2 SYDVKM, per germline. V lost 2 bases, J lost 7 bases, and 3 bases stayed unmatched. CDR3 length: 13 amino acids. In DNA form, the CDR3 reads TGTGCCAGCAGTTTAAGACAGGGGAATGAAGCTTTCTTT. Encoded protein: CASSLRQGNEAFF.

The CDR3 DNA is TGTGCCGGGCGCACCGACTATTACAATGAGCAGTTCTTC. Translated: CAGRTDYYNEQFF. The chain joins TRBV5-4 to TRBJ2-1, with D possibly TRBD2 on 5 matching bases. The CDR3 loop spans 13 amino acids. With 10 bases removed from V and 4 bases from J, the gap between germline ends came to 15 bases. CDR1 is SGHNT, CDR2 YYREEE, per germline (reference sequence).

The chain uses TRBV4-1 and TRBJ1-1; 9 bases are shared with TRBD1. Germline V gives CDR1 MGHRA, CDR2 YSYEKL. The CDR3 has 15 residues. Trimming cost V 0 bases and J 9 bases; bases outside gene matches: 8. The CDR3 loop is CASSQDNRGLGKAFF. The CDR3 DNA sequence: TGCGCCAGCAGCCAAGATAACAGGGGGCTCGGTAAAGCTTTCTTT.

V and J are TRBV27 and TRBJ1-1; TRBD1 is a possible D gene (6 bases). CDR1 MNHEY and CDR2 SMNVEV come from the germline V gene (reference sequence). V lost 2 bases to trimming and J lost 1 base, with 11 bases between them. The CDR3 is made up of 15 amino acids. The CDR3 here is CASSLGWTANTEAFF. The DNA for the CDR3 is TGTGCCAGCAGTTTAGGGTGGACAGCGAACACTGAAGCTTTCTTT.

The rearrangement joins TRBV7-9 to TRBJ1-2; D is uncertain. Germline-derived CDR1 and CDR2 are SEHNR and FQNEAQ (reference sequence). Deletions cut 1 base from V and 8 bases from J, with 11 bases between. The CDR3 consists of 13 residues. The chain's CDR3 is CASSLGGDRGYTF. The CDR3 nucleotides are TGTGCCAGCAGCTTAGGCGGGGATCGCGGCTACACCTTC.